The following is a TCR beta chain sequence with its context. Its antigen is unidentified. The data were taken from a study of cytomegalovirus exposure and HLA in healthy donors. The PCR used 60 Vbeta and 13 Jbeta primers. The assay was immunoSEQ multiplex PCR, and TCRdb's table has in-frame clones only and misses some. The sample records approximately 190,000 clones, approximately 78% being singletons. Germline trimming cut 0 bases from V and 1 base from J; bases unmatched to any gene: 1. There are 15 residues in the CDR3. Germline CDR1 reads MNHEY; CDR2 reads SVGAGI. General study points: Reportedly, a later analysis found an Asian-associated ancestry cluster had fewer N-insertions than the approximately 670-donor mean. Some highly shared sequence variants likely arose as a pipeline artifact.

The J gene is TRBJ2-7, the V gene TRBV6-5; the match to TRBD1 covers 9 bases. The origin of this receptor is a woman aged 18 to 35 in good health and CMV-seronegative. The sequencing input was PBMCs. The CDR3 loop is CASSYSGTGSYEQYV. The CDR3 coding sequence is TGTGCCAGCAGTTACTCTGGGACAGGGTCCTACGAGCAGTACGTC.